One and the same sample provided the 5 T cell receptor beta chains below, sequenced in a study of cytomegalovirus exposure and HLA in healthy donors. PCR employed 60 Vbeta and 13 Jbeta primers. The data were produced by immunoSEQ multiplex PCR, yet TCRdb's version contains in-frame clones alone and is incomplete. Altogether roughly 170,000 clones are present, about three quarters being singletons, with the ten largest covering approximately 2.4%. Sequencing was performed on PBMCs. These receptors were collected from a female donor in good health and CMV-seronegative.

This chain connects TRBV2 to TRBJ1-2; D perhaps matches TRBD1 (6 bases). This CDR3 region has 14 residues. Germline lookup yields CDR1 SNHLY and CDR2 FYNNEI. V was pared by 5 bases and J by 4 bases, with 14 bases between. CDR3 region: CASSIQGSGYGYTF. CDR3 coding DNA: TGTGCCAGCAGTATACAGGGTAGTGGCTATGGCTACACCTTC.

This clone occurred a few times. V usage is TRBV27 and J usage is TRBJ2-6; 7 nucleotides line up with TRBD1. With V trimmed by 3 bases and J by 0 bases, 2 bases remained unmatched. Germline lookup yields CDR1 MNHEY and CDR2 SMNVEV (reference sequence). CDR3 length: 16 residues. The CDR3 region has the DNA TGTGCCAGCAGTTTGGGACAGCACTCTGGGGCCAACGTCCTGACTTTC. Protein product: CASSLGQHSGANVLTF. Variable domain in full (rest from reference TRBV27 and TRBJ2-6): EAQVTQNPRYLITVTGKKLTVTCSQNMNHEYMSWYRQDPGLGLRQIYYSMNVEVTDKGDVPEGYKVSRKEKRNFPLILESPSPNQTSLYFCASSLGQHSGANVLTFGAGSRLTVL.

V usage is TRBV5-8 and J usage is TRBJ1-2; tentative D call: TRBD1 (5 bases). The CDR3 has 13 amino acids. Germline-derived CDR1 and CDR2 are SGHTS and YDEGEE. Between the trimmed V and J ends, which lost 2 bases and 8 bases, there was a span of 13 bases. CDR3 nucleotides: TGTGCCAGCAGCTTTCCAGGGACTCTCGGCTACACCTTC. This gives the protein CASSFPGTLGYTF.

V is TRBV5-1 and J is TRBJ2-7, with D perhaps TRBD2 (6 bases). The CDR3 spans 15 residues. Germline V gene data show CDR1 as SGHRS and CDR2 as YFSETQ. V gave up 4 bases and J gave up 6 bases, with 20 bases separating them. CDR3 sequence (DNA): TGCGCCAGCAGCCGGGATGTAGGGACTTACCTCGAGCAGTACTTC. Translation: CASSRDVGTYLEQYF.

The chain couples TRBV6-1 to TRBJ2-7, with 8 bases fitting TRBD2. CDR1 and CDR2 (germline): MNHNS, SASEGT. V lost 0 bases and J lost 6; bases outside the gene matches: 7. The CDR3 runs 15 residues. CDR3 in amino acids: CASSEAGSGMGEQYF. The CDR3 coding sequence is TGTGCCAGCAGTGAAGCGGGTAGCGGGATGGGCGAGCAGTACTTC.